These 17 T cell receptor beta chains were all obtained from the same sample, sequenced in a study of blood T cell repertoires in COVID-19. Profiled with immunoSEQ multiplex PCR; TCRdb holds only in-frame clones, not every one. The sample consists of some 260,000 clones, 75% to 90% of them appearing once. The sequenced sample was PBMCs or T cells enriched from blood (not recorded which). The receptors were gathered from a woman aged 25 to 45 with acute COVID-19.

This sequence joins TRBV24-1 and TRBJ2-2; D is uncertain. Trimming stripped 2 bases from V and 5 bases from J, with 11 bases between. Germline CDR1 is KGHDR and CDR2 is SFDVKD. CDR3 length: 15 amino acids. CDR3 in amino acids: CATSDSGAGTGELFF. The CDR3 DNA follows: TGTGCCACCAGTGATTCTGGAGCTGGGACCGGGGAGCTGTTTTTT.

The chain links TRBV28 to TRBJ1-5, with a tentative D call TRBD1 (5 bases). The V gene's germline CDR1 is MDHEN and CDR2 SYDVKM. The V and J ends lost 6 bases and 4 bases respectively, with 16 bases between them. This CDR3 is 15 amino acids long. CDR3: CASSPGGVGNQPQHF. CDR3 in DNA: TGTGCCAGCAGCCCGGGGGGGGTGGGAAATCAGCCCCAGCATTTT.

The gene calls are TRBV27 and TRBJ2-3; D is perhaps TRBD1 (5 bases). Germline CDR1 reads MNHEY; CDR2 reads SMNVEV (reference sequence). The CDR3 runs to 15 residues. Between the trimmed V and J ends, which lost 6 bases and 4 bases, there was a span of 17 bases. In DNA, the CDR3 is TGTGCCAGCAGGGATAGGGGTTTCCGCGCAGATACGCAGTATTTT. Its translation: CASRDRGFRADTQYF.

The chain combines TRBV29-1 with TRBJ1-1; D may be TRBD1 (5 bases). The CDR3 consists of 12 residues. Germline V gene data show CDR1 as SQVTM and CDR2 as ANQGSEA. Trimming stripped 3 bases from V and 6 bases from J, with 11 bases between. The CDR3 nucleotides are TGCAGCGTTGACAGTCAGGGCGCTGAAGCTTTCTTT. Amino acid sequence: CSVDSQGAEAFF. Drawing the rest from reference TRBV29-1 and TRBJ1-1, the complete variable domain is SAVISQKPSRDICQRGTSLTIQCQVDSQVTMMFWYRQQPGQSLTLIATANQGSEATYESGFVIDKFPISRPNLTFSTLTVSNMSPEDSSIYLCSVDSQGAEAFFGQGTRLTVV.

This chain joins TRBV7-9 and TRBJ2-3; TRBD1 might be the D (5 bases). The CDR3 is 15 amino acids. Trimming pared 1 base from V and 3 bases from J, leaving 11 bases between. Germline CDR1 SEHNR, CDR2 FQNEAQ (reference sequence). The CDR3: CASSLDQGWTDTQYF. DNA of the CDR3: TGTGCCAGCAGCTTAGACCAGGGTTGGACAGATACGCAGTATTTT.

The chain joins TRBV20-1 to TRBJ2-7, with 7 positions matching TRBD1. V shed 3 bases, J shed 5 bases, and the junction held 4 bases outside the gene matches. CDR3 length equals 12 residues. CDR1 and CDR2 from the germline V gene are DFQATT and SNEGSKA (reference sequence). DNA of the CDR3: TGCAGTGCTAGTTTCACAGGGGACGAGCAGTACTTC. This encodes CSASFTGDEQYF.

The chain joins TRBV30 to TRBJ1-5; perhaps TRBD1 as D (6 bases). The germline gives CDR1 GTSNPN, CDR2 SVGIG (reference sequence). Trimming cost V 8 bases and J 6 bases, with 23 bases left between them. The CDR3 sequence is 15 residues long. The CDR3 sequence: CARGCEQALSQPQHF. The CDR3 DNA reads as TGTGCCAGGGGGTGCGAACAGGCACTTAGTCAGCCCCAGCATTTT. The full variable domain, its missing parts supplied by reference TRBV30 and TRBJ1-5, is SQTIHQWPATLVQPVGSPLSLECTVEGTSNPNLYWYRQAAGRGLQLLFYSVGIGQISSEVPQNLSASRPQDRQFILSSKKLLLSDSGFYLCARGCEQALSQPQHFGDGTRLSIL.

As for this clone: In the same sample, other DNA sequences code for this CDR3. This chain links TRBV2 with TRBJ2-7; 8 bases are shared with TRBD1. This CDR3 has 14 amino acids. J lost 1 base, V lost 5 bases, and 4 bases had no gene match. CDR1 and CDR2 from the germline V gene are SNHLY and FYNNEI. CDR3 DNA sequence: TGTGCCAGCAGTAGAGACAGGGGTTCCTACGAGCAGTACTTC. Its protein is CASSRDRGSYEQYF.

CDR3: CASSRQGDTEAFF. CDR3 nucleotide sequence: TGTGCCAGCAGCCGACAGGGGGACACTGAAGCTTTCTTT. The chain uses TRBV11-1 and TRBJ1-1, with TRBD1 identical over 9 bases. The germline gives CDR1 SGHAT, CDR2 FQDESV (reference sequence). Trimming at V came to 5 bases and at J to 3 bases, leaving 1 base not matched to a gene. There are 13 residues in the CDR3.

In this sample, this clone turned up a few times. V is TRBV7-6 and J is TRBJ2-1; the D gene is possibly TRBD2 (6 bases). The germline gives CDR1 SGHVS, CDR2 FNYEAQ. Trimming stripped 0 bases from V and 5 bases from J, with 20 bases between. The CDR3 loop spans 18 amino acids. This CDR3 is CASSLAPGGAGQNNEQFF. The DNA of the CDR3 is TGTGCCAGCAGCTTAGCGCCTGGCGGAGCGGGCCAGAACAATGAGCAGTTCTTC.

This rearrangement joins TRBV9 to TRBJ2-1; 7 bases fit TRBD2. This CDR3 has 15 amino acids. Germline trimming cut 4 bases from V and 6 bases from J; bases unmatched to any gene: 10. Per germline, CDR1 SGDLS and CDR2 YYNGEE. CDR3 residues: CASSPTSSGLNEQFF. CDR3 nucleotide sequence: TGTGCCAGCAGCCCGACTAGCTCGGGGCTCAATGAGCAGTTCTTC.

J is TRBJ2-1 and V is TRBV9; maybe TRBD2 (5 bases). The CDR3 has 14 amino acids. The germline CDR1 and CDR2 sequences are SGDLS and YYNGEE. The ends were cut back, 0 bases at V and 8 bases at J, with 12 bases in the middle. CDR3 DNA: TGTGCCAGCAGCGTAGCGGGGTACGGGGATGAGCAGTTCTTC. Translation gives CASSVAGYGDEQFF.

V and J are TRBV20-1 and TRBJ1-4; 7 bases are a match to TRBD1. CDR1 DFQATT and CDR2 SNEGSKA come from the germline V gene (reference sequence). There are 11 residues in the CDR3. V shed 5 bases and J 12 bases; nucleotides not matched to a gene: 6. CDR3 loop: CSARGGEELFF. CDR3 bases: TGCAGTGCTCGAGGGGGCGAGGAACTGTTTTTT.

Remarks on this clone: Other DNA variants within this sample encode the same CDR3. The chain joins TRBV28 to TRBJ2-3; weak D call: TRBD2 (5 bases). CDR1 is MDHEN, CDR2 SYDVKM, per germline. The CDR3 contains 14 residues. The germline V and J ends were trimmed by 5 bases and 4 bases, with 13 bases remaining between them. The CDR3 loop reads CASSHRRGPDTQYF. CDR3 DNA: TGTGCCAGCAGTCACCGCCGGGGTCCAGATACGCAGTATTTT.

The CDR3 reads CAWRKDSDSPLHF. The CDR3 DNA reads TGTGCCTGGAGAAAGGACTCTGATTCACCCCTCCACTTT. V gene TRBV30 combines with J gene TRBJ1-6; D not certain. The germline V and J ends were trimmed by 3 bases and 8 bases, with 11 bases remaining between them. Germline CDR1 GTSNPN, CDR2 SVGIG (reference sequence). The CDR3 spans 13 residues.

The gene calls are TRBV6-5 and TRBJ1-3, with D possibly matching TRBD1 (6 bases). The CDR3 sequence is 15 residues long. V lost 6 bases, J lost 4 bases, and 16 bases lay in between. Looked up from germline, CDR1 is MNHEY and CDR2 is SVGAGI. This CDR3 reads CASRKRQAGGNTIYF. CDR3 bases: TGTGCCAGCAGGAAACGACAGGCCGGGGGAAACACCATATATTTT.

The gene calls are TRBV6-5 and TRBJ1-5; maybe TRBD1 (6 bases). V was cut by 7 bases and J by 1 base, with 11 bases left in between. The CDR3 runs to 14 residues. Germline-derived CDR1 and CDR2 are MNHEY and SVGAGI. CDR3 in amino acids: CASTLGQSNQPQHF. CDR3 nucleotide sequence: TGTGCCAGCACGCTCGGACAGAGCAATCAGCCCCAGCATTTT.